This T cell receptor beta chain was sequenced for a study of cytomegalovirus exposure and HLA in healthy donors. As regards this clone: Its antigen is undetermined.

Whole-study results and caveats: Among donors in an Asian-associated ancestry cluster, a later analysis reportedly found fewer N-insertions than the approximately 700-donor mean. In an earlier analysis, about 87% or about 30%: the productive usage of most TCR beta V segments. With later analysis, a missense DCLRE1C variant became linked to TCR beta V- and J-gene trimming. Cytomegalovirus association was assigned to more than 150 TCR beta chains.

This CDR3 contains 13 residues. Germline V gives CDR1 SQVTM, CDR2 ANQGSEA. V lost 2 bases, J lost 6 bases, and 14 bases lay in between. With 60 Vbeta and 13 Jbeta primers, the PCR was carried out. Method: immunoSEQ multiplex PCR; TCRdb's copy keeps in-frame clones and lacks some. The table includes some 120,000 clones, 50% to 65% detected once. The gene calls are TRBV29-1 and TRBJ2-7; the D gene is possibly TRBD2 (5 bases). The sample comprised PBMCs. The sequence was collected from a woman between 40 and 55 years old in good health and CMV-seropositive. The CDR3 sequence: CSVEKSRGSEQYF. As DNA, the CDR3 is TGCAGCGTTGAAAAGTCCCGAGGGAGCGAGCAGTACTTC.